The clone carrying this TCR beta chain was recorded at least ten times. TCR beta CDR3 sequences were amplified from RNA transcripts. Researchers ran a first-round RT-PCR on the TCR CDR3 using the HTBI primer set. Each CDR3 protein is one row after TCRdb ran MiXCR on the multiplex PCR reads. This table holds 300,000 or so distinct CDR3 sequences, roughly 18% found once. The source of the sample is a study of T cells in Graves' hyperthyroidism and ophthalmopathy. V lost 1 base and J lost 1, with 12 bases in between. Germline CDR1 reads MDHEN; CDR2 reads SYDVKM. CDR3 size: 16 residues. Across 18 months, stable Graves' hyperthyroidism was marked by no progression to ophthalmopathy. It was uncontrolled infection, other autoimmune disease, pregnancy or lactation that excluded patients.

This sequence was found in a woman between 45 and 60 years old with Graves' hyperthyroidism. This chain links TRBV28 with TRBJ2-3; a possible D gene is TRBD1 (6 bases). Sequenced sample: blood. CDR3 nucleotides: TGTGCCAGCAGTTTATTCGTGAAGGGGGGCACAGATACGCAGTATTTT. This translates into CASSLFVKGGTDTQYF.